These 19 T cell receptor beta chains were all obtained from the same sample, sequenced in a study of cytomegalovirus exposure and HLA in healthy donors. Produced via immunoSEQ multiplex PCR; TCRdb's table is partial and in-frame only. The table lists around 91,000 clones, about 94% of them singletons. The sample consisted of PBMCs. The source of these receptors is a woman between 25 and 40 years old in good health and CMV-seropositive.

The chain uses TRBV28 and TRBJ1-1; TRBD1 might be the D (5 bases). Germline assignment: CDR1 MDHEN and CDR2 SYDVKM. CDR3 length: 12 residues. V dropped 6 bases and J dropped 11 bases, with 16 bases sitting between them. The CDR3 nucleotides are TGTGCCAGCAGCACCCTGGGGCGCCGGGCTTTCTTT. Protein sequence: CASSTLGRRAFF.

This chain connects TRBV28 to TRBJ1-2; 8 bases are shared with TRBD1. In germline, CDR1 is MDHEN, CDR2 SYDVKM. CDR3 length equals 15 residues. J was trimmed by 0 bases and V by 3 bases; bases with no gene match: 3. This CDR3 reads CASSFPTGANYGYTF. CDR3 DNA sequence: TGTGCCAGCAGTTTCCCGACAGGGGCTAACTATGGCTACACCTTC.

The chain carries TRBV4-1 and TRBJ1-2, with TRBD1 matching over 7 bases. This CDR3 has 14 amino acids. Germline V gene lookup returns CDR1 MGHRA and CDR2 YSYEKL. V shed 0 bases, J shed 5 bases, and the junction held 3 bases outside the gene matches. The CDR3 here is CASSQEGTAYGYTF. CDR3 bases: TGCGCCAGCAGCCAAGAAGGGACAGCTTATGGCTACACCTTC.

The CDR3 is CSAIRGGYTF. CDR3 coding DNA: TGCAGTGCCATACGGGGTGGCTACACCTTC. The chain links TRBV20-1 to TRBJ1-2; D gene uncertain. This CDR3 spans 10 amino acids. Trimming shortened V by 6 bases and J by 7 bases, and 9 bases separated the two germline ends. Germline loops: CDR1 DFQATT, CDR2 SNEGSKA (reference sequence).

V and J are TRBV28 and TRBJ1-3, with D unresolved. The CDR3 totals 13 residues. The V gene lost 6 bases and the J gene lost 6 bases, with 12 bases spanning the gap. In germline, CDR1 is MDHEN, CDR2 SYDVKM. The CDR3 DNA follows: TGTGCCAGCAGAGAGACATCTCCAAACACCATATATTTT. It encodes CASRETSPNTIYF.

V is TRBV5-1 and J is TRBJ2-7; 9 nucleotides line up with TRBD1. Trimming at V came to 4 bases and at J to 2 bases, leaving 7 bases not matched to a gene. Germline CDR1 and CDR2: SGHRS and YFSETQ. The length of the CDR3 is 15 residues. CDR3 DNA sequence: TGCGCCAGCAGCCAGGACAGGGGATCTACCTACGAGCAGTACTTC. The encoded protein is CASSQDRGSTYEQYF.

The chain carries TRBV28 and TRBJ2-2; 8 bases line up with TRBD2. This CDR3 contains 15 residues. The V and J ends lost 5 bases and 7 bases, in that order; junction bases with no gene match: 9. Per the germline V gene, CDR1 is MDHEN and CDR2 is SYDVKM. Here the CDR3 reads CASSANGRANGELFF. The CDR3 DNA reads TGTGCCAGCAGTGCAAACGGGAGGGCAAACGGGGAGCTGTTTTTT.

The genes are TRBV11-2 and TRBJ1-1, with D unresolved. Germline V CDR1 and CDR2: SGHAT, FQNNGV. V was trimmed by 0 bases and J by 6 bases, leaving 8 bases between them. The CDR3 spans 13 residues. CDR3 bases: TGTGCCAGCAGCTTAGATCATCGAGCTGAAGCTTTCTTT. Residues: CASSLDHRAEAFF.

In its sample, this clone was seen once. This chain links TRBV10-2 with TRBJ2-3; TRBD2 matches at 11 bases. Germline-derived CDR1 and CDR2 are WSHSY and SAAADI. This CDR3 contains 14 residues. V shed 8 bases and J 6 bases; nucleotides not matched to a gene: 7. CDR3 protein: CASRGTSGLDTQYF. The CDR3 DNA sequence: TGCGCCAGCCGAGGGACTAGCGGCCTCGATACGCAGTATTTT.

The chain has TRBV29-1 and TRBJ2-7; 11 bases align to TRBD2. Trimming cost V 4 bases and J 1 base; bases outside gene matches: 12. This CDR3 has 17 residues. Looked up from germline, CDR1 is SQVTM and CDR2 is ANQGSEA. CDR3 nucleotide sequence: TGCAGCGTTGTCTCTTCTCCCACTAGCGGGAGTTCCTACGAGCAGTACTTC. This translates into CSVVSSPTSGSSYEQYF.

The genes are TRBV28 and TRBJ2-2; D not resolved. Looked up from germline, CDR1 is MDHEN and CDR2 is SYDVKM. Between the trimmed V and J ends, which lost 5 bases and 5 bases, there was a span of 9 bases. This CDR3 has 13 amino acids. This CDR3 is CASSLTPTGELFF. CDR3 DNA sequence: TGTGCCAGCAGTCTGACACCAACCGGGGAGCTGTTTTTT.

The CDR3 loop reads CASKPKAHSGRREETQYF. CDR3 nucleotide sequence: TGTGCCAGCAAACCCAAAGCTCATAGCGGGAGAAGGGAGGAGACCCAGTACTTC. V and J are TRBV28 and TRBJ2-5; 9 bases match TRBD2. In germline, CDR1 is MDHEN, CDR2 SYDVKM. V lost 7 bases to trimming and J lost 5 bases; unmatched junction nucleotides: 20. CDR3 length equals 18 residues.

The V and J genes are TRBV4-1 and TRBJ1-5; D is ambiguous. The CDR3 has 13 residues. V lost 4 bases and J lost 3, with 7 bases in between. Germline assignment: CDR1 MGHRA and CDR2 YSYEKL. The CDR3 reads CASSPDLNQPQHF. DNA for the CDR3: TGCGCCAGCAGCCCAGACCTCAATCAGCCCCAGCATTTT.

This chain links TRBV7-2 with TRBJ2-3; 8 positions agree with TRBD2. Germline V CDR1 and CDR2: SGHTA, FQGNSA. The CDR3 runs 16 residues. The V and J ends lost 5 bases and 4 bases, in that order; junction bases with no gene match: 11. The CDR3 protein is CASSPRRAGVADTQYF. As DNA, the CDR3 is TGTGCCAGCAGCCCCCGTCGAGCGGGAGTGGCAGATACGCAGTATTTT.

This clone was observed once. The chain carries TRBV5-1 and TRBJ2-1, with 13 positions matching TRBD2. Germline CDR1 is SGHRS and CDR2 is YFSETQ. V shed 0 bases and J 2 bases; nucleotides not matched to a gene: 5. The CDR3 spans 18 residues. CDR3 nucleotide sequence: TGCGCCAGCAGCTTGGTACTAGCGGGAGGGGTAGCCTACAATGAGCAGTTCTTC. It specifies CASSLVLAGGVAYNEQFF.

This chain uses TRBV19 with TRBJ2-5, with D maybe TRBD1 (5 bases). The germline V gene has CDR1 LNHDA and CDR2 SQIVND (reference sequence). Trimming shortened V by 7 bases and J by 0 bases, and 9 bases separated the two germline ends. The CDR3 contains 13 residues. The CDR3 sequence is CASTKGDQETQYF. CDR3 sequence (DNA): TGTGCCAGTACCAAAGGGGACCAAGAGACCCAGTACTTC.

V gene TRBV29-1 combines with J gene TRBJ2-2, with TRBD2 identical over 10 bases. J lost 4 bases, V lost 5 bases, and 7 bases had no gene match. The CDR3 runs 15 residues. Germline V CDR1 and CDR2: SQVTM, ANQGSEA. The CDR3 DNA reads TGCAGCGTTTCCCGGAGCGGGAGGGCCACCGGGGAGCTGTTTTTT. The encoded protein is CSVSRSGRATGELFF.

V usage is TRBV30 and J usage is TRBJ2-3, with 10 bases identical to TRBD2. Germline V gene data show CDR1 as GTSNPN and CDR2 as SVGIG (reference sequence). The V gene end was trimmed by 5 bases and the J gene end by 4 bases; junction bases not matched to a gene: 9. CDR3 length: 15 residues. The CDR3, as DNA: TGTGCCTGGGACCAACTAGCGGGGTTTCCAGATACGCAGTATTTT. It yields the protein CAWDQLAGFPDTQYF.

The chain combines TRBV7-9 with TRBJ2-7; a weak D match, TRBD1 (6 bases). This CDR3 has 14 residues. Germline V CDR1 and CDR2: SEHNR, FQNEAQ (reference sequence). Trimming stripped 5 bases from V and 7 bases from J, with 18 bases between. Here the CDR3 reads CASSPLDRFREQYF. The CDR3 DNA is TGTGCCAGCAGCCCTCTTGACAGGTTTCGGGAGCAGTACTTC.